This paragraph reports one T cell receptor (beta chain). This sample is part of a study of CD8 T cells in Susac syndrome. Study information: The sequenced Susac syndrome patients comprised five or six with active disease and roughly eight in remission.

Trimming removed 3 bases from V and 2 bases from J, with 30 bases in between. The CDR3 is made up of 20 amino acids. The V gene's germline CDR1 is SGHRS and CDR2 YFSETQ. Diagnostic criteria for definite or probable disease, in their recently defined form, were met by the patients with Susac syndrome. FACS enriched CD8+ TEMRA cells, while bulk CD8+ and CD4+ were negatively isolated. cDNA came from roughly 0.53 to 1 ug RNA primed by random hexamers. TCRdb ran MiXCR on the immunoSEQ multiplex PCR reads and lists one entry per CDR3 protein. Found here are about 200,000 distinct CDR3 sequences, 90% to 95% of them singletons; the top ten hold about 0.1%.

The chain couples TRBV5-1 to TRBJ2-7, with D maybe TRBD1 (6 bases). The material sequenced was CD4+ T cells from PBMCs. This sequence was found in a human donor with Susac syndrome. CDR3 coding DNA: TGCGCCAGCAGCTGGGGCTTGCTTTCTATGGTGGCAGGGGTGACCTACGAGCAGTACTTC. Translating it yields CASSWGLLSMVAGVTYEQYF.